These 19 T cell receptor beta chains share one sample of origin, sequenced in a study of CD8 T cells in ankylosing spondylitis. General study results and limits: Seemingly distinctive of ankylosing spondylitis blood was a TCR beta motif formed by eight highly homologous variants.

TCRdb recomputed calls from the 5' RACE reads with MiXCR, one row per CDR3 protein. The sample consists of around 390,000 distinct CDR3 sequences, 20% to 25% of them appearing once. The antigens these receptors bind are not known. What was sequenced was blood, either unsorted or a sorted T cell fraction (not recorded which). All receptors derive from a male donor with ankylosing spondylitis.

The chain combines TRBV7-9 with TRBJ2-1, with 8 bases identical to TRBD2. Unmatched junction bases numbered 10, after V lost 9 bases and J lost 6 bases. Germline V CDR1 and CDR2: SEHNR, FQNEAQ (reference sequence). The CDR3 length is 14 residues. CDR3 in DNA: TGTGCCAGTACGGCGAGCGGGAGCTTCAATGAGCAGTTCTTC. Its translation: CASTASGSFNEQFF. Filled out from reference TRBV7-9 and TRBJ2-1, the complete variable domain reads DTGVSQNPRHKITKRGQNVTFRCDPISEHNRLYWYRQTLGQGPEFLTYFQNEAQLEKSRLLSDRFSAERPKGSFSTLEIQRTEQGDSAMYLCASTASGSFNEQFFGPGTRLTVL.

The chain uses TRBV7-2 and TRBJ2-7, with D unclear. Germline V gene lookup returns CDR1 SGHTA and CDR2 FQGNSA. The CDR3 runs 15 residues. Trimming took off 1 base at V and 4 bases at J, with 14 bases between the two ends. This CDR3 reads CASSLEGLGLYEQYF. CDR3 DNA sequence: TGTGCCAGCAGCTTAGAGGGTTTAGGCCTTTACGAGCAGTACTTC.

This clonotype was seen a handful of times. The chain carries TRBV19 and TRBJ2-2; a possible D gene is TRBD1 (6 bases). The CDR3 length is 15 residues. Germline V gene sequence: CDR1 LNHDA, CDR2 SQIVND (reference sequence). The germline V and J ends were trimmed by 1 base and 5 bases, with 11 bases remaining between them. The DNA for the CDR3 is TGTGCCAGTAGTATAGTCACAGGGACGACCGGGGAGCTGTTTTTT. Translating it yields CASSIVTGTTGELFF.

There are a few counts of this clonotype. V and J are TRBV5-5 and TRBJ2-6; D not certain. From germline, CDR1 is SGHKS and CDR2 YYEKEE (reference sequence). This CDR3 contains 15 residues. V lost 4 bases and J 2 bases, leaving 10 bases between the germline ends. CDR3 nucleotides: TGTGCCAGCAGCAGAACAGCAACTGGGGCCAACGTCCTGACTTTC. Encoded protein: CASSRTATGANVLTF.

This clonotype was counted a few times. This chain joins TRBV20-1 and TRBJ2-1; possibly TRBD2 for D (6 bases). The CDR3 is made up of 15 amino acids. In germline, CDR1 is DFQATT, CDR2 SNEGSKA (reference sequence). V lost 6 bases to trimming and J lost 9 bases, with 24 bases between them. CDR3 DNA: TGCAGTGCGGAATTCGCCGGGAGCGGGCGGGGTGAGCAGTTCTTC. Its translation: CSAEFAGSGRGEQFF.

The CDR3 reads CASSRGDRLNQPQHF. In DNA, the CDR3 is TGCGCCAGCAGCCGCGGGGACAGGCTGAATCAGCCCCAGCATTTT. The rearrangement links TRBV4-1 to TRBJ1-5, with 8 bases identical to TRBD1. J gave up 4 bases and V 4 bases, and 6 bases lay outside the gene matches. CDR3 length: 15 amino acids. CDR1 MGHRA and CDR2 YSYEKL come from the germline V gene.

The CDR3 nucleotides are TGTGCCAGTTCGACTAGCGGATTCTCCTACAATGAGCAGTTCTTC. Translating gives CASSTSGFSYNEQFF. J is TRBJ2-1 and V is TRBV15; 9 nucleotides line up with TRBD2. After removal of 10 bases from V and 0 bases from J, the junction contained 7 bases not matched to a gene. Germline V gene data show CDR1 as LNHNV and CDR2 as YYDKDF (reference sequence). This CDR3 spans 15 amino acids.

The rearrangement links TRBV28 to TRBJ1-1; D is ambiguous. The germline V gene has CDR1 MDHEN and CDR2 SYDVKM. V dropped 5 bases and J dropped 2 bases, with 9 bases sitting between them. CDR3 size: 13 residues. CDR3 bases: TGTGCCAGCAGTAGACTTATCAACACTGAAGCTTTCTTT. Residues: CASSRLINTEAFF.

A few counts support this clonotype. The CDR3 DNA reads TGCGCCAGCAGCTTGGGGGGACAAAATAATTCACCCCTCCACTTT. It specifies CASSLGGQNNSPLHF. The chain is built from TRBV5-1 and TRBJ1-6; D perhaps matches TRBD1 (6 bases). With 0 bases removed from V and 5 bases from J, the gap between germline ends came to 9 bases. This CDR3 has 15 residues. CDR1 is SGHRS, CDR2 YFSETQ, per germline.

This clonotype was detected only a few times. The chain is built from TRBV20-1 and TRBJ1-5, with unresolved D. Germline CDR1 DFQATT, CDR2 SNEGSKA (reference sequence). V lost 3 bases, J lost 0 bases, and 9 bases lay in between. The CDR3 consists of 14 residues. CDR3 in DNA: TGCAGTGCTAGTGCCCAGGATAGCAATCAGCCCCAGCATTTT. It is translated as CSASAQDSNQPQHF.

This clonotype was seen only a few times. The chain recombines TRBV5-6 with TRBJ2-7, with a possible D match to TRBD2 (7 bases). Trimming stripped 1 base from V and 5 bases from J, with 13 bases between. The CDR3 sequence is 14 residues long. Germline lookup yields CDR1 SGHDT and CDR2 YYEEEE. The CDR3 DNA is TGTGCCAGCAGCTTGCGGGGGGCGCATCACGAGCAGTACTTC. Its translation is CASSLRGAHHEQYF.

The V and J genes are TRBV28 and TRBJ2-2, with 7 bases aligning to TRBD1. The germline V gene encodes CDR1 MDHEN and CDR2 SYDVKM. V dropped 5 bases and J dropped 1; count of bases not matched to a gene: 7. CDR3 length equals 16 residues. DNA of the CDR3: TGTGCCAGCAGTCGGCAGGGGGTCCTGAACACCGGGGAGCTGTTTTTT. This translates into CASSRQGVLNTGELFF.

There are many counts of this clonotype. The V call is TRBV29-1, the J call TRBJ2-1; 8 nucleotides align to TRBD1. The V gene's germline CDR1 is SQVTM and CDR2 ANQGSEA. Losses at the gene ends were 3 bases for V and 12 bases for J; bases not matched to a gene: 1. The CDR3 length is 10 residues. CDR3 in amino acids: CSVDGQGQFF. For the CDR3, the DNA is TGCAGCGTTGACGGACAGGGGCAGTTCTTC.

This chain connects TRBV6-5 to TRBJ2-3, with unresolved D. This CDR3 spans 12 amino acids. Germline V lookup: CDR1 MNHEY, CDR2 SVGAGI. V was trimmed by 10 bases and J by 7 bases, leaving 15 bases between them. The CDR3 spells CANILLQHTQYF. Written as DNA, the CDR3 is TGTGCCAACATCCTCCTCCAGCATACGCAGTATTTT.

This clonotype was counted between two and nine times. The chain joins TRBV7-2 to TRBJ2-5, with a tentative D call TRBD1 (6 bases). The CDR3 runs 16 residues. With 1 base removed from V and 4 bases from J, the gap between germline ends came to 16 bases. Germline values: CDR1 SGHTA, CDR2 FQGNSA. CDR3 in DNA: TGTGCCAGCAGCTTAGTCGTACAGGGTGGGGGAGAGACCCAGTACTTC. Amino acid sequence: CASSLVVQGGGETQYF.

This clonotype was detected a few times. This chain connects TRBV29-1 to TRBJ2-2; possibly TRBD2 for D (5 bases). V was trimmed by 1 base and J by 5 bases, leaving 11 bases between them. Per germline, CDR1 SQVTM and CDR2 ANQGSEA. The CDR3 is 14 residues long. CDR3 in DNA: TGCAGCGTTGAAGCGGAGCGGCGGACCGGGGAGCTGTTTTTT. This sequence encodes CSVEAERRTGELFF.

The rearrangement uses TRBV30 and TRBJ2-7, with 9 bases matching TRBD2. The length of the CDR3 is 20 residues. Looked up from germline, CDR1 is GTSNPN and CDR2 is SVGIG (reference sequence). V trimming: 3 bases; J trimming: 0 bases; junction bases outside the gene matches: 21. Here the CDR3 reads CAWSRPVSGSYSLSSYEQYF. The CDR3 DNA sequence: TGTGCCTGGAGCCGGCCGGTTAGCGGGAGTTACTCTCTAAGCTCCTACGAGCAGTACTTC. Combining the CDR3 with reference TRBV30 and TRBJ2-7 gives the whole variable domain SQTIHQWPATLVQPVGSPLSLECTVEGTSNPNLYWYRQAAGRGLQLLFYSVGIGQISSEVPQNLSASRPQDRQFILSSKKLLLSDSGFYLCAWSRPVSGSYSLSSYEQYFGPGTRLTVT.

This clonotype was seen a handful of times. The V and J genes are TRBV18 and TRBJ2-7; TRBD1 agrees at 8 bases. The CDR3 is 16 amino acids. CDR1 is KGHSH, CDR2 LQKENI, per germline. Trimming removed 1 base from V and 2 bases from J; junction bases left unmatched: 7. In nucleotides, the CDR3 is TGTGCCAGCTCACCACGAGGGACAGGCCCACCCTACGAGCAGTACTTC. Translation: CASSPRGTGPPYEQYF.

The V call is TRBV4-3, the J call TRBJ1-2; perhaps TRBD1 as D (5 bases). The CDR3 sequence is 17 residues long. Between the trimmed V and J ends, which lost 3 bases and 2 bases, there was a span of 19 bases. The germline V gene has CDR1 LGHNA and CDR2 YSLEER. The CDR3 nucleotides read TGCGCCAGCAGCCAGGATGGTGGTACAGGCACAAACTATGGCTACACCTTC. This gives the protein CASSQDGGTGTNYGYTF.